Sequencing of this T cell receptor (beta chain) was carried out in a study of breast tumors, draining lymph nodes, adjacent tissues. The study's findings and limits: Tumor repertoires ranked between lymph nodes and nontumor tissue in diversity, with V and J gene preferences.

V was pared by 5 bases and J by 4 bases, with 11 bases of the junction left unmatched. This CDR3 spans 15 amino acids. The germline V gene encodes CDR1 DFQATT and CDR2 SNEGSKA (reference sequence). TCRdb reprocessed the multiplex PCR reads with MiXCR, giving one entry per CDR3 protein. The sample yields around 130,000 distinct CDR3 sequences, 20% to 25% seen once. Comment on this clonotype: Its antigen is undetermined. This clone may be a read error of a much larger clone one base away.

Axillary draining lymph nodes of breast cancer patients supplied the node samples. J is TRBJ2-5 and V is TRBV20-1, with TRBD2 identical over 9 bases. The origin of this receptor is a female donor with breast cancer. Some clones in this sample may be carry-over from other donors' samples. The sample taken for sequencing was axillary lymph node tissue. CDR3 residues: CSAHAASGIRETQYF. DNA of the CDR3: TGCAGTGCTCACGCGGCTAGCGGGATCAGAGAGACCCAGTACTTC.